Shown below are 23 T cell receptor beta chains from a single sample sequenced in a study of T cell responses to AZD1222 COVID-19 vaccine. Clones were sequenced by immunoSEQ multiplex PCR, and TCRdb holds only the in-frame ones, with some missing. The table has some 150,000 clones, 86% seen once. This specimen consisted of peripheral blood, obtained 28 days after the second AZD1222 dose. These receptors were obtained from an adult who received the AZD1222 COVID-19 vaccine.

The chain joins TRBV6-5 to TRBJ1-2, with TRBD1 identical over 7 bases. Trimming cost V 9 bases and J 0 bases; bases outside gene matches: 10. Germline V lookup: CDR1 MNHEY, CDR2 SVGAGI. The CDR3 runs 15 residues. CDR3 sequence reads: CASQSRQGTNYGYTF. As DNA, the CDR3 is TGTGCCAGTCAGTCTCGACAGGGTACTAACTATGGCTACACCTTC.

The V and J genes are TRBV6-5 and TRBJ1-1; D uncertain. Deletions cut 2 bases from V and 4 bases from J, with 8 bases between. The germline V gene has CDR1 MNHEY and CDR2 SVGAGI. The CDR3 sequence is 13 residues long. The CDR3 sequence is CASSYAPSTEAFF. DNA for the CDR3: TGTGCCAGCAGTTACGCCCCGAGCACTGAAGCTTTCTTT.

The V and J genes are TRBV7-9 and TRBJ1-1, with a possible D match to TRBD1 (5 bases). With 5 bases removed from V and 3 bases from J, the gap between germline ends came to 7 bases. The CDR3 is 12 amino acids. Per the germline V gene, CDR1 is SEHNR and CDR2 is FQNEAQ (reference sequence). The CDR3 DNA reads TGTGCCAGCAGCGTAGGGGACACTGAAGCTTTCTTT. It codes for CASSVGDTEAFF. Full variable domain (outside the CDR3, taken from reference TRBV7-9 and TRBJ1-1): DTGVSQNPRHKITKRGQNVTFRCDPISEHNRLYWYRQTLGQGPEFLTYFQNEAQLEKSRLLSDRFSAERPKGSFSTLEIQRTEQGDSAMYLCASSVGDTEAFFGQGTRLTVV.

The chain carries TRBV29-1 and TRBJ2-7; unclear D gene. From germline, CDR1 is SQVTM and CDR2 ANQGSEA. The CDR3 loop spans 15 amino acids. Trimming removed 7 bases from V and 3 bases from J, with 22 bases in between. The CDR3: CSATAGSSLGYEQYF. CDR3 sequence (DNA): TGCAGCGCCACGGCAGGCAGTAGCTTAGGCTACGAGCAGTACTTC.

The chain couples TRBV11-2 to TRBJ2-7, with 7 nucleotides matching TRBD2. The J segment lost 0 bases and the V segment lost 3 bases, leaving 11 bases of the junction unmatched. The CDR3 extends over 17 amino acids. CDR1 and CDR2 (germline): SGHAT, FQNNGV. CDR3 protein: CASSLSSGPISSYEQYF. The CDR3 bases are TGTGCCAGCAGCTTGTCTAGCGGACCTATAAGCTCCTACGAGCAGTACTTC.

V is TRBV27 and J is TRBJ2-7; maybe TRBD2 (5 bases). CDR1 is MNHEY, CDR2 SMNVEV, per germline (reference sequence). The CDR3 is 15 residues long. Trimming stripped 0 bases from V and 9 bases from J, with 18 bases between. CDR3 sequence: CASSLSRVPAGRQYF. CDR3 DNA: TGTGCCAGCAGTTTATCGAGGGTGCCCGCGGGTCGGCAGTACTTC.

This chain uses TRBV12-3 or TRBV12-4 with TRBJ1-1; D is perhaps TRBD1 (5 bases). The CDR3 extends over 11 amino acids. V lost 8 bases and J 5 bases, leaving 9 bases between the germline ends. This CDR3 is CASEGRTEAFF. CDR3 coding DNA: TGTGCCAGCGAGGGGCGGACTGAAGCTTTCTTT.

This rearrangement joins TRBV7-9 to TRBJ2-7; 7 nucleotides agree with TRBD1. CDR1 is SEHNR, CDR2 FQNEAQ, per germline (reference sequence). The CDR3 consists of 14 residues. Unmatched junction bases numbered 3, after V lost 3 bases and J lost 1 base. The CDR3 region has the DNA TGTGCCAGCAGCTTCCGGGACAGTTCCTACGAGCAGTACTTC. This sequence encodes CASSFRDSSYEQYF.

V is TRBV30 and J is TRBJ1-6; D might be TRBD1 (5 bases). Germline V gives CDR1 GTSNPN, CDR2 SVGIG (reference sequence). The CDR3 runs 14 residues. Trimming left V 0 bases short and J 8 bases short, with 11 bases between. This chain's CDR3 is CAWSVRGVDSPLHF. The CDR3 nucleotides are TGTGCCTGGAGTGTAAGAGGGGTAGATTCACCCCTCCACTTT. Supplemented by reference TRBV30 and TRBJ1-6, the full variable domain reads SQTIHQWPATLVQPVGSPLSLECTVEGTSNPNLYWYRQAAGRGLQLLFYSVGIGQISSEVPQNLSASRPQDRQFILSSKKLLLSDSGFYLCAWSVRGVDSPLHFGNGTRLTVT.

The chain employs TRBV19 and TRBJ2-1, with D tentatively TRBD1 (5 bases). CDR3 length equals 13 residues. V was cut by 1 base and J by 7 bases, with 8 bases left in between. Per germline, CDR1 LNHDA and CDR2 SQIVND (reference sequence). In DNA form, the CDR3 reads TGTGCCAGTAGTATAGCGGCAGGGAATGAGCAGTTCTTC. This sequence encodes CASSIAAGNEQFF. The complete variable domain, with remaining parts taken from reference TRBV19 and TRBJ2-1, reads DGGITQSPKYLFRKEGQNVTLSCEQNLNHDAMYWYRQDPGQGLRLIYYSQIVNDFQKGDIAEGYSVSREKKESFPLTVTSAQKNPTAFYLCASSIAAGNEQFFGPGTRLTVL.

In this sample, this clone turned up once. This sequence joins TRBV21-1 and TRBJ2-1; the DNA was not used to check the table's D call, TRBD2. TRBV21-1 is a pseudogene locus. The CDR3 extends over 16 amino acids. CDR3 in DNA: TGTGCCAGCAGCGAACGACTGCTCTCGGTCTACAATGAGCAGTTCTTC. Its translation is CASSERLLSVYNEQFF.

There are a few counts of this clone. This chain links TRBV10-1 with TRBJ2-7; 12 bases match TRBD1. There are 15 residues in the CDR3. The trim removed 3 bases at V and 5 bases at J, leaving 5 bases unmatched. In germline, CDR1 is WNHNN, CDR2 SYGVQD (reference sequence). This CDR3 reads CASSDPGQGADEQYF. The CDR3 region has the DNA TGCGCCAGCAGTGACCCGGGACAGGGGGCGGACGAGCAGTACTTC.

This clone appeared once. CDR3 nucleotides: TGTGCCAGCAGCGTTACTAGCACCCCCTACGAGCAGTACTTC. Amino acid sequence: CASSVTSTPYEQYF. The gene calls are TRBV5-6 and TRBJ2-7; maybe TRBD2 (6 bases). Per germline, CDR1 SGHDT and CDR2 YYEEEE. This CDR3 comprises 14 residues. V dropped 4 bases and J dropped 2 bases, with 13 bases sitting between them. Together with reference TRBV5-6 and TRBJ2-7, the CDR3 gives the full variable domain: DAGVTQSPTHLIKTRGQQVTLRCSPKSGHDTVSWYQQALGQGPQFIFQYYEEEERQRGNFPDRFSGHQFPNYSSELNVNALLLGDSALYLCASSVTSTPYEQYFGPGTRLTVT.

This rearrangement joins TRBV12-3 or TRBV12-4 to TRBJ2-7; D unclear. The CDR3 is 13 amino acids. V was shortened by 3 bases and J by 3 bases, with 9 bases between the two germline ends. DNA of the CDR3: TGTGCCAGCAGTTTTAACAGATACTACGAGCAGTACTTC. Translated, it gives CASSFNRYYEQYF.

V is TRBV19 and J is TRBJ1-1; D remains unclear. This CDR3 contains 14 residues. Trimming shortened V by 6 bases and J by 6 bases, and 17 bases separated the two germline ends. The germline gives CDR1 LNHDA, CDR2 SQIVND (reference sequence). The CDR3 nucleotides read TGTGCCAGTAGACACCGTGAAGTGGAGGCTGAAGCTTTCTTT. This translates into CASRHREVEAEAFF.

The chain joins TRBV3-1 (or the pseudogene TRBV3-2) to TRBJ1-1; D is perhaps TRBD1 (5 bases). Germline lookup yields CDR1 LGHDT and CDR2 YNNKEL (reference sequence). CDR3 length equals 14 residues. V was cut by 8 bases and J by 0 bases, with 13 bases left in between. In DNA, the CDR3 is TGTGCCAGCCAGGGAGTGGGCTTGAACACTGAAGCTTTCTTT. Its protein product is CASQGVGLNTEAFF.

V gene TRBV6-5 combines with J gene TRBJ1-2; TRBD1 agrees at 7 bases. Trimming cost V 6 bases and J 6 bases; bases outside gene matches: 7. The CDR3 is made up of 13 amino acids. From germline, CDR1 is MNHEY and CDR2 SVGAGI. The CDR3 region has the DNA TGTGCCAGCAGCCCGACAGGGTTCAATGGCTACACCTTC. Amino acid sequence: CASSPTGFNGYTF.

There are a few counts of this clone. The V gene is TRBV19, the J gene TRBJ1-6; TRBD1 matches 7 bases. This CDR3 spans 14 amino acids. CDR1 is LNHDA and CDR2 is SQIVND in the germline V gene (reference sequence). The ends lost 5 bases at V and 6 bases at J; junction bases unmatched: 4. Here the CDR3 reads CASSRRDSNSPLHF. The CDR3 DNA is TGTGCCAGTAGTCGGCGGGACAGTAATTCACCCCTCCACTTT.

The V gene is TRBV6-2 or TRBV6-3, the J gene TRBJ2-7, with D perhaps TRBD2 (6 bases). This CDR3 comprises 14 residues. V was cut by 4 bases and J by 3 bases, with 13 bases left in between. Per the germline V gene, CDR1 is MNHEY and CDR2 is SVGEGT. CDR3 DNA: TGTGCCAGCAGTTTCGGAGCGGGCGTCTACGAGCAGTACTTC. Residues: CASSFGAGVYEQYF.

The chain carries TRBV29-1 and TRBJ1-4; 10 bases are shared with TRBD1. The junction had 4 bases not matched to a gene; V was cut back by 3 bases and J by 6 bases. CDR3 length: 14 amino acids. Germline CDR1 is SQVTM and CDR2 is ANQGSEA. The CDR3 is CSVEPGTGDEKLFF. CDR3 nucleotide sequence: TGCAGCGTTGAGCCCGGGACAGGGGATGAAAAACTGTTTTTT.

The chain carries TRBV18 and TRBJ1-1; the D gene is possibly TRBD1 (5 bases). CDR1 KGHSH and CDR2 LQKENI come from the germline V gene. The CDR3 sequence is 14 residues long. Trimming took off 5 bases at V and 1 base at J, with 11 bases between the two ends. The CDR3 DNA is TGTGCCAGCTCATTTGGGACGGGGAACACTGAAGCTTTCTTT. Translating it yields CASSFGTGNTEAFF.

The V call is TRBV28, the J call TRBJ1-4, with D possibly TRBD1 on 6 matching bases. The V gene lost 2 bases and the J gene lost 11 bases, with 18 bases spanning the gap. CDR1 and CDR2 from the germline V gene are MDHEN and SYDVKM. CDR3 size: 15 residues. CDR3 loop: CASSLMGGGQSKLFF. CDR3 DNA sequence: TGTGCCAGCAGTTTAATGGGGGGGGGACAATCGAAACTGTTTTTT.

This chain uses TRBV18 with TRBJ2-7, with a possible D match to TRBD1 (6 bases). V lost 3 bases, J lost 4 bases, and 13 bases lay in between. Germline values: CDR1 KGHSH, CDR2 LQKENI. The CDR3 sequence is 14 residues long. The CDR3 loop reads CASSPAGEVYEQYF. In DNA, the CDR3 is TGTGCCAGCTCACCGGCAGGGGAAGTATACGAGCAGTACTTC.